This entry lists 18 T cell receptor beta chains sequenced from one sample in a study of T-cell reconstitution after alpha-beta-depleted transplantation in children. During its preparation, the TCRbeta library received unique molecular identifiers. TCRdb recomputed calls from the PCR reads with MiXCR, one row per CDR3 protein. This table holds 40,000 to 55,000 distinct CDR3 sequences, approximately 8.7% found once. The source was PBMCs, mostly from graft donor cells, collected 60 days after TCRalphabeta/CD19-depleted stem cell transplant. These receptors originate from a male patient between 2 and 10 years old who had a stem cell transplant for chronic granulomatous disease, so the T cells may come from the graft donor.

This clonotype was observed at least ten times. This chain joins TRBV2 and TRBJ1-4; the D gene is possibly TRBD1 (5 bases). The germline CDR1 and CDR2 sequences are SNHLY and FYNNEI. This CDR3 region has 14 residues. The V end was cut by 6 bases, the J end by 4 bases, with 12 bases between. The CDR3, as DNA: TGTGCCAGCAGAAGCCAGGGATTTAATGAAAAACTGTTTTTT. Protein product: CASRSQGFNEKLFF.

This clonotype was picked up many times. V and J are TRBV5-1 and TRBJ2-1; tentatively, D is TRBD2 (6 bases). V lost 2 bases, J lost 8 bases, and 17 bases lay in between. The CDR3 sequence is 15 residues long. Germline V CDR1 and CDR2: SGHRS, YFSETQ. CDR3 sequence reads: CASSFRRAQRDEQFF. The CDR3 DNA reads TGCGCCAGCAGCTTCCGGAGGGCCCAGCGCGATGAGCAGTTCTTC. Looking up the rest from reference TRBV5-1 and TRBJ2-1 gives the full variable domain: KAGVTQTPRYLIKTRGQQVTLSCSPISGHRSVSWYQQTPGQGLQFLFEYFSETQRNKGNFPGRFSGRQFSNSRSEMNVSTLELGDSALYLCASSFRRAQRDEQFFGPGTRLTVL.

This clonotype was observed many times. The rearrangement links TRBV27 to TRBJ2-7, with 11 bases matching TRBD2. Germline CDR1 is MNHEY and CDR2 is SMNVEV (reference sequence). With V trimmed by 8 bases and J by 5 bases, 8 bases remained unmatched. The CDR3 loop spans 14 amino acids. The CDR3 bases are TGTGCCAGCCGCGTACTAGCGGGAGTGAACGAGCAGTACTTC. Translating gives CASRVLAGVNEQYF.

This clonotype was counted between two and nine times. This chain connects TRBV18 to TRBJ1-5, with D perhaps matching TRBD1 (5 bases). CDR1 and CDR2 from the germline V gene are KGHSH and LQKENI. The CDR3 length is 15 residues. V lost 3 bases, J lost 0 bases, and 9 bases lay in between. CDR3 DNA sequence: TGTGCCAGCTCACCGACAGACTCTAGCAATCAGCCCCAGCATTTT. Translation gives CASSPTDSSNQPQHF.

This clonotype has at least ten counts. The CDR3 is CASKDGYEQYF. CDR3 DNA: TGCGCCAGCAAAGACGGCTACGAGCAGTACTTC. This chain uses TRBV5-1 with TRBJ2-7, with D unresolved. V was clipped by 6 bases and J by 3 bases, with 7 bases between them. CDR3 size: 11 residues. CDR1 is SGHRS, CDR2 YFSETQ, per germline.

As for this clonotype: A much larger clone differs from this one at a single base, so this may be a read error. This chain joins TRBV20-1 and TRBJ2-1, with 10 positions matching TRBD1. After removal of 2 bases from V and 8 bases from J, the junction contained 9 bases not matched to a gene. Germline V CDR1 and CDR2: DFQATT, SNEGSKA (reference sequence). This CDR3 contains 15 residues. The DNA of the CDR3 is TGCAGTGCTAGACGTCGGGACAGGGGCAGCGATGAGCAGTTCTTC. It yields the protein CSARRRDRGSDEQFF.

Ten or more counts support this clonotype. The rearrangement joins TRBV27 to TRBJ2-7, with D perhaps matching TRBD1 (6 bases). V was pared by 6 bases and J by 3 bases, with 12 bases between. Germline V gene data show CDR1 as MNHEY and CDR2 as SMNVEV (reference sequence). CDR3 size: 13 residues. The CDR3 reads CASSPGRGYEQYF. CDR3 nucleotides: TGTGCCAGCAGCCCTGGCAGGGGCTACGAGCAGTACTTC.

This sequence joins TRBV19 and TRBJ2-1; 8 nucleotides agree with TRBD2. Germline lookup yields CDR1 LNHDA and CDR2 SQIVND (reference sequence). The CDR3 extends over 14 amino acids. V dropped 4 bases and J dropped 4; count of bases not matched to a gene: 3. The DNA of the CDR3 is TGTGCCAGTAGTAACGCGGGAGGATACAATGAGCAGTTCTTC. Amino acid sequence: CASSNAGGYNEQFF.

The table lists this clonotype with many counts. The chain is built from TRBV7-8 and TRBJ1-5; unclear D gene. The V gene lost 5 bases and the J gene lost 3 bases, with 17 bases spanning the gap. Germline CDR1 is SGHVS and CDR2 is FQNEAQ. The CDR3 length is 16 residues. The CDR3 here is CASSISRVRINQPQHF. In nucleotides, the CDR3 is TGTGCCAGCAGCATTTCAAGAGTGAGGATCAATCAGCCCCAGCATTTT.

The chain couples TRBV7-8 to TRBJ1-1; TRBD1 is a possible D gene (5 bases). Trimming took 2 bases from V and 3 from J, leaving 10 bases between them. The CDR3 runs to 14 residues. Germline V lookup: CDR1 SGHVS, CDR2 FQNEAQ. The CDR3 nucleotides are TGTGCCAGCAGCTTACCAGGGTCCGACACTGAAGCTTTCTTT. Amino acids: CASSLPGSDTEAFF.

This clonotype was seen repeatedly, ten times or more. The V call is TRBV11-2, the J call TRBJ1-2, with D unresolved. CDR3 length: 14 residues. The ends were cut back, 3 bases at V and 4 bases at J, with 12 bases in the middle. Germline CDR1 is SGHAT and CDR2 is FQNNGV. CDR3 protein: CASSFIGSSYGYTF. As DNA, the CDR3 is TGTGCCAGCAGCTTTATAGGATCCTCCTATGGCTACACCTTC.

The rearrangement links TRBV5-4 to TRBJ2-3, with TRBD1 matching over 10 bases. Looked up from germline, CDR1 is SGHNT and CDR2 is YYREEE (reference sequence). Trimming at V came to 4 bases and at J to 3 bases, leaving 5 bases not matched to a gene. The CDR3 runs 15 residues. The CDR3 reads CASSPGDRGTDTQYF. The CDR3 DNA reads TGTGCCAGCAGCCCTGGGGACAGGGGTACAGATACGCAGTATTTT. The whole variable domain, filled in from reference TRBV5-4 and TRBJ2-3, reads ETGVTQSPTHLIKTRGQQVTLRCSSQSGHNTVSWYQQALGQGPQFIFQYYREEENGRGNFPPRFSGLQFPNYSSELNVNALELDDSALYLCASSPGDRGTDTQYFGPGTRLTVL.

This clonotype appeared a few times. The chain joins TRBV20-1 to TRBJ1-2; D gene uncertain. CDR3 length equals 15 residues. CDR1 is DFQATT, CDR2 SNEGSKA, per germline (reference sequence). V was clipped by 0 bases and J by 1 base, with 12 bases between them. The CDR3: CSARDLARNNYGYTF. The CDR3 nucleotides read TGCAGTGCTAGAGATCTAGCCCGGAATAACTATGGCTACACCTTC.

This clonotype was seen at least ten times. The chain employs TRBV6-1 and TRBJ1-5, with D hard to call. Between the trimmed V and J ends, which lost 6 bases and 7 bases, there was a span of 13 bases. In germline, CDR1 is MNHNS, CDR2 SASEGT. This CDR3 spans 13 amino acids. CDR3 DNA sequence: TGTGCCAGCAGCCGCCTCCTGGGGCAGCCCCAGCATTTT. Translation: CASSRLLGQPQHF.

This clonotype appeared many times. The chain uses TRBV5-6 and TRBJ1-2; D remains unclear. CDR1 SGHDT and CDR2 YYEEEE come from the germline V gene. This CDR3 has 15 amino acids. The V and J ends lost 4 bases and 0 bases respectively, with 13 bases between them. CDR3 nucleotide sequence: TGTGCCAGCAGCCTCTACAGCGTTTCTAACTATGGCTACACCTTC. Residues: CASSLYSVSNYGYTF. Variable domain in full (rest from reference TRBV5-6 and TRBJ1-2): DAGVTQSPTHLIKTRGQQVTLRCSPKSGHDTVSWYQQALGQGPQFIFQYYEEEERQRGNFPDRFSGHQFPNYSSELNVNALLLGDSALYLCASSLYSVSNYGYTFGSGTRLTVV.

This clonotype has just a few counts. The V gene is TRBV12-5, the J gene TRBJ2-1, with 7 positions matching TRBD1. The CDR3 length is 14 residues. Germline V gene sequence: CDR1 LGHNT, CDR2 FRNRAP. V shed 4 bases, J shed 5 bases, and the junction held 5 bases outside the gene matches. This CDR3 is CASGSGTVHNEQFF. DNA for the CDR3: TGTGCTAGTGGTTCCGGGACAGTTCACAATGAGCAGTTCTTC.

This clonotype was seen at least ten times. The rearrangement joins TRBV28 to TRBJ2-7, with 8 bases matching TRBD2. The germline V gene has CDR1 MDHEN and CDR2 SYDVKM. This CDR3 comprises 13 residues. After removal of 7 bases from V and 3 bases from J, the junction contained 5 bases not matched to a gene. This CDR3 is CASNLAGLYEQYF. The CDR3 DNA sequence: TGTGCCAGCAATCTAGCGGGTCTCTACGAGCAGTACTTC.

This clonotype was detected many times. The chain couples TRBV12-3 or TRBV12-4 to TRBJ1-5; perhaps TRBD1 as D (6 bases). The ends were cut back, 6 bases at V and 0 bases at J, with 12 bases in the middle. The CDR3 has 15 amino acids. DNA for the CDR3: TGTGCCAGCAGCTTATCAGGGGTTAGCAATCAGCCCCAGCATTTT. Residues: CASSLSGVSNQPQHF.